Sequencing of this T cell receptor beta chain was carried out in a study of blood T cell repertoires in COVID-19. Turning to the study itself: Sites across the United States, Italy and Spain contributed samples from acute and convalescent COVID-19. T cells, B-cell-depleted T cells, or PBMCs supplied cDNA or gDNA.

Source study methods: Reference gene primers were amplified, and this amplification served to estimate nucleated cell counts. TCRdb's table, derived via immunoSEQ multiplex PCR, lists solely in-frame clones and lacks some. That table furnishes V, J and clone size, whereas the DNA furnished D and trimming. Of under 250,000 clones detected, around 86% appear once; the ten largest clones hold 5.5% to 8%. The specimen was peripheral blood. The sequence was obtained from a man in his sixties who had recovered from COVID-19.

CDR3 loop: CASSSSASGSKVNEQFF. The DNA of the CDR3 is TGTGCCAGCAGTTCGTCGGCTAGCGGGAGTAAGGTAAATGAGCAGTTCTTC. This chain connects TRBV28 to TRBJ2-1; 10 bases map to TRBD2. CDR3 length equals 17 residues. V was pared by 4 bases and J by 7 bases, with 13 bases of the junction left unmatched. Germline CDR1 is MDHEN and CDR2 is SYDVKM.